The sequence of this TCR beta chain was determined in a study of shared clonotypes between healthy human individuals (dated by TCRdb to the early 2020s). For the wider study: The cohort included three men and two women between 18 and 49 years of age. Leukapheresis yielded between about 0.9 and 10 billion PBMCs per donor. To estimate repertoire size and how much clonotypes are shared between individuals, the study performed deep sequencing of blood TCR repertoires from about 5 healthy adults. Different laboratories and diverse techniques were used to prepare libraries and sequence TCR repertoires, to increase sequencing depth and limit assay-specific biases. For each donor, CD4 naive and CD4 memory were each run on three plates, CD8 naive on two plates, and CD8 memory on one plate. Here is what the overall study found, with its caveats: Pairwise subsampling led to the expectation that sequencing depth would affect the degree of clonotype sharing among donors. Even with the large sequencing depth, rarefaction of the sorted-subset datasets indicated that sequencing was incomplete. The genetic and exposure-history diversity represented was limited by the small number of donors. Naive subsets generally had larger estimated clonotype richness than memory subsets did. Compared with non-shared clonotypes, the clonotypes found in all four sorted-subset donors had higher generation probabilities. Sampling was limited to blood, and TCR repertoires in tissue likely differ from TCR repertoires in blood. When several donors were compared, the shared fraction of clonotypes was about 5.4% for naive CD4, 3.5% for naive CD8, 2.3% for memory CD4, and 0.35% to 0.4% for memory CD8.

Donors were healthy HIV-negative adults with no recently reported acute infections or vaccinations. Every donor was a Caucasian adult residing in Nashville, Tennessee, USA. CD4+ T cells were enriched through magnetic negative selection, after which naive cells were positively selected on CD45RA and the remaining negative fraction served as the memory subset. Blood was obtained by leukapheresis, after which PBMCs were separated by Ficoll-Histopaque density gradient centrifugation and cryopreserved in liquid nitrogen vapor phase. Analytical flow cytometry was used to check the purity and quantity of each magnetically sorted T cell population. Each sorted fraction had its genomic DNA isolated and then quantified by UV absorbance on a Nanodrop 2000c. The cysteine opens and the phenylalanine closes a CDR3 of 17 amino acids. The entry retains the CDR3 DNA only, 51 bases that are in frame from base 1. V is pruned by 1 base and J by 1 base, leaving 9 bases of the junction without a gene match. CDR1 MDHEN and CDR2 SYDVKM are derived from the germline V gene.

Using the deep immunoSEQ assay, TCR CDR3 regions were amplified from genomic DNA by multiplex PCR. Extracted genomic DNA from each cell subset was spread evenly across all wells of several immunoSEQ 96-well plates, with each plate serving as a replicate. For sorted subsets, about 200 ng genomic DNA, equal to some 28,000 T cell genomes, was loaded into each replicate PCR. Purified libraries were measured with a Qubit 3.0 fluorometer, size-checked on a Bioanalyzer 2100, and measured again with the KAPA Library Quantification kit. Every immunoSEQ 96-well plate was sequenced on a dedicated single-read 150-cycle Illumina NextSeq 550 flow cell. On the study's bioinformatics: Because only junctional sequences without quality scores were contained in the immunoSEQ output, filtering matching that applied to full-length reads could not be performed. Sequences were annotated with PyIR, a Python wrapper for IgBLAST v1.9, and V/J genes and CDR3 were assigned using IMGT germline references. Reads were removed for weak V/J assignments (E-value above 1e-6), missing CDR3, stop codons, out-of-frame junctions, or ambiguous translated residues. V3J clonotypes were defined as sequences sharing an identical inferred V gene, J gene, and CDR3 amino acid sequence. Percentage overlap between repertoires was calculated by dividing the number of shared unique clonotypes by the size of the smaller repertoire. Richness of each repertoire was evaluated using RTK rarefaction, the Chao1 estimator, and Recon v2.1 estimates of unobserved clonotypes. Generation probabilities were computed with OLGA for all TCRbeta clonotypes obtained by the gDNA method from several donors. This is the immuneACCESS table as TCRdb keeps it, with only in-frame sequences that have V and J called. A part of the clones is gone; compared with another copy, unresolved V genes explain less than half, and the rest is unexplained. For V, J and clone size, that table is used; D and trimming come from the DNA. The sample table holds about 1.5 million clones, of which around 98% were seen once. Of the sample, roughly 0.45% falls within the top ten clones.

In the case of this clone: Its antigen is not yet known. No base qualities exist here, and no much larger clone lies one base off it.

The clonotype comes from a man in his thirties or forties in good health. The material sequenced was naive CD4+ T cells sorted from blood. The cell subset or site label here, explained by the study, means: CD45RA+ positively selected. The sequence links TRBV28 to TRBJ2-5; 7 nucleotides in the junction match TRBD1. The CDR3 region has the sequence CASSLSGAGGSQETQYF. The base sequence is TGTGCCAGCAGTTTATCCGGGGCAGGGGGAAGCCAAGAGACCCAGTACTTC. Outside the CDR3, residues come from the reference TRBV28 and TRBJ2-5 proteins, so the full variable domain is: DVKVTQSSRYLVKRTGEKVFLECVQDMDHENMFWYRQDPGLGLRLIYFSYDVKMKEKGDIPEGYSVSREKKERFSLILESASTNQTSMYLCASSLSGAGGSQETQYFGPGTRLLVL.